This section outlines one TCR beta chain sequence together with its context. The data were taken from a study of blood T cell repertoires in COVID-19. Study-level background: The samples span acute and convalescent COVID-19 from the United States, Italy and Spain.

Per the original methods: Nucleated cell number was recorded as an estimate derived from reference gene primer amplification. The data were produced by immunoSEQ multiplex PCR, yet TCRdb's version contains in-frame clones alone and is incomplete. V, J and clone size derive from that table, while D and trimming were established from the DNA sequence. This table has about 260,000 clones, 87% appearing once. Trimming cost V 4 bases and J 0 bases; bases outside gene matches: 13. The germline V gene has CDR1 SGHRS and CDR2 YFSETQ. This CDR3 comprises 18 residues. The chain employs TRBV5-1 and TRBJ1-1; 9 nucleotides match TRBD1. Sequencing was carried out using peripheral blood. This sequence originates from a woman aged 40 to 50 who had recovered from COVID-19. CDR3 in DNA: TGCGCCAGCAGCCTGGGAACACAGGGGGCAGACCTGAACACTGAAGCTTTCTTT. Residues: CASSLGTQGADLNTEAFF.